The present T cell receptor beta chain was sequenced within a study of T cell clones after liver transplantation. Overall study context: Graft-donor-reactive sequences were compared with third-party-reactive TCRbeta sequences from pre-transplant mixed lymphocyte reactions. Tolerance: complete withdrawal held at least one year, liver enzymes staying within twice normal.

Germline CDR1 MNHEY, CDR2 SMNVEV (reference sequence). This CDR3 spans 14 amino acids. The V end lost 6 bases, the J end lost 5 bases, and 15 bases lay between the germline ends. Repertoires were generated with immunoSEQ multiplex PCR, while TCRdb's copy carries only in-frame clones and drops some. The sample records 9,500 to 15,000 clones, approximately 73% being singletons. This clone was seen only a few times. The chain has TRBV27 and TRBJ2-3, with D hard to call. The sample consisted of CD8+ T cells from blood, taken at the 22-month timepoint. The sequence was collected from a human patient who received a liver transplant. Some T cells may be supplied by the graft donor. As DNA, the CDR3 is TGTGCCAGCAGCCCCCCGGCGGCCGTAGATACGCAGTATTTT. Encoded protein: CASSPPAAVDTQYF.